Shown below are 6 T cell receptor beta chains from a single sample sequenced in a study of blood T cell repertoires in COVID-19. The protocol was immunoSEQ multiplex PCR, while the TCRdb copy is restricted to in-frame clones and leaves out a portion. The sample has nearly 400,000 clones; about 90% are singletons. Specimen: PBMCs or T cells enriched from blood (not recorded which). These receptors were obtained from a woman aged 30 to 39 who had recovered from COVID-19.

This clone occurred once. The rearrangement links TRBV6-5 to TRBJ1-1; no clear D. Between the trimmed V and J ends, which lost 6 bases and 3 bases, there was a span of 11 bases. This CDR3 has 13 amino acids. CDR1 and CDR2 from the germline V gene are MNHEY and SVGAGI. CDR3: CASRRGHYTEAFF. CDR3 nucleotides: TGTGCCAGCAGAAGAGGGCATTACACTGAAGCTTTCTTT.

J is TRBJ2-2 and V is TRBV7-3; D unclear. The CDR3 is made up of 14 amino acids. Germline V gene lookup returns CDR1 SGHTA and CDR2 FQGTGA. Between the trimmed V and J ends, which lost 1 base and 4 bases, there was a span of 7 bases. The CDR3 DNA reads TGTGCCAGCAGCTTAATGAGTGGCACCGGGGAGCTGTTTTTT. It is translated as CASSLMSGTGELFF.

This chain connects TRBV30 to TRBJ1-3; D remains ambiguous. Germline V lookup: CDR1 GTSNPN, CDR2 SVGIG (reference sequence). CDR3 length equals 14 residues. Trimming cost V 0 bases and J 2 bases, with 8 bases left between them. The CDR3: CAWSVLTAGNTIYF. CDR3 nucleotides: TGTGCCTGGAGTGTACTAACGGCTGGAAACACCATATATTTT.

The chain employs TRBV7-2 and TRBJ2-2; D is possibly TRBD2 (5 bases). Germline V gene lookup returns CDR1 SGHTA and CDR2 FQGNSA. The CDR3 contains 15 residues. With 4 bases removed from V and 6 bases from J, the gap between germline ends came to 15 bases. DNA for the CDR3: TGTGCCAGCAGCTCGCGGGCTCCGCGGTCCGGGGAGCTGTTTTTT. It translates to CASSSRAPRSGELFF.

CDR3 in amino acids: CASSKVGGLGTQYF. The CDR3 nucleotides read TGTGCCAGCAGCAAAGTCGGCGGTCTGGGGACCCAGTACTTC. The V call is TRBV21-1, the J call TRBJ2-5; TRBD2, the D gene given by the table, was not confirmed from the DNA. TRBV21-1 is marked as a pseudogene. The CDR3 is 14 amino acids.

V usage is TRBV19 and J usage is TRBJ1-6, with D uncertain. The germline V gene has CDR1 LNHDA and CDR2 SQIVND (reference sequence). The length of the CDR3 is 14 residues. V lost 6 bases and J lost 7, with 13 bases in between. In nucleotides, the CDR3 is TGTGCCAGTAGGGCCTCGGCGAGGAATTCACCCCTCCACTTT. Encoded protein: CASRASARNSPLHF.